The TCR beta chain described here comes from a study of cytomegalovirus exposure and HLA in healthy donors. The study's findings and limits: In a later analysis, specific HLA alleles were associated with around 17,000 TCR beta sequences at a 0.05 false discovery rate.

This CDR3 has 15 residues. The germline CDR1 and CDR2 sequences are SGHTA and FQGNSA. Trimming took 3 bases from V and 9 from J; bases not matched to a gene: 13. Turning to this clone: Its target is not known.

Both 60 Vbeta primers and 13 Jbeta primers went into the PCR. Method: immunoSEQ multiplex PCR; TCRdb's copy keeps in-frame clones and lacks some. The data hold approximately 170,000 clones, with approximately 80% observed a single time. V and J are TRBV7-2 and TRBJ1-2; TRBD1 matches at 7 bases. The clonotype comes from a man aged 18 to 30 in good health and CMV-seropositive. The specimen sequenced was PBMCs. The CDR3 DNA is TGTGCCAGCAGCTTTTGGGTAGGGGGCCAGAATAGCTACACCTTC. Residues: CASSFWVGGQNSYTF.